A selection of T cell receptor beta chains follows, all from one sample in a study of radiation and T cells in renal cell carcinoma. Data came from immunoSEQ multiplex PCR; TCRdb stores just in-frame clones and leaves some out. The sample lists about 64,000 clones, more than 60% occurring once. Material: blood, obtained from a patient whose treatment included radiotherapy and nephrectomy. These receptors originate from a man aged 60 to 75 with renal cell carcinoma. Both conserved end residues are trimmed from each CDR3. Each record gives: J gene, V gene, CDR3 protein.

TRBJ1-1 TRBV6-1 ASKSHSRDTEAF
TRBJ1-3 TRBV18 ASSSRDGHYYPGNTIY
TRBJ1-2 TRBV11-3 ASSPTGSYGYT
TRBJ1-5 TRBV15 ATTQGGGNQPQH
TRBJ1-1 TRBV9 ASSVAGRTEAF
TRBJ2-2 TRBV6-1 ASSANLGGTGELF
TRBJ2-5 TRBV5-1 ASSFTGKEETQY
TRBJ1-3 TRBV5-1 ASSLTHQGVGNTIY
TRBJ1-2 TRBV27 ASTAGNGYT
TRBJ1-1 TRBV30 AWARRGDTEAF
TRBJ2-3 TRBV4-3 ASSQDRRRTYTDTQY
TRBJ1-1 TRBV19 ASSIGQKNTEAF
TRBJ1-5 TRBV11-2 ASSLSGQPRSNQPQH
TRBJ2-5 TRBV4-3 ASSQELGAGGVGQY
TRBJ2-3 TRBV7-3 ASSLGVLDTQY
TRBJ2-7 TRBV18 ASSPSWAGGYEQY
TRBJ2-2 TRBV19 ASTPGEANTGELF
TRBJ1-6 TRBV9 ASSVEQGGSPLH
TRBJ2-1 TRBV7-7 ASSHDTYNEQF
TRBJ2-3 TRBV7-2 ASSFGAGNTDTQY
TRBJ2-1 TRBV6-1 ASSERPPWIPNNEQF
TRBJ2-1 TRBV4-3 ASSQAGGGSYNEQF
TRBJ1-4 TRBV7-9 ASSFMVGTNEKLF
TRBJ1-3 TRBV6-6 ASSSTPSGNTIY
TRBJ2-3 TRBV5-1 ASSLLTDGVTDTQY
TRBJ2-5 TRBV5-1 ASSLGGSVGQETQY
TRBJ1-2 TRBV11-2 ASSGQGRNYGYT
TRBJ1-3 TRBV7-9 ASSLGGDGISGNTIY
TRBJ2-3 TRBV25-1 ASSEGAGALDTQY
TRBJ1-3 TRBV5-1 ASSLGGQRNTIY
TRBJ1-1 TRBV5-4 ASSFGRTATMNTEAF
TRBJ2-3 TRBV29-1 SVLPGPSTDTQY
TRBJ1-5 TRBV15 ATSREGRGNQPQH
TRBJ1-1 TRBV10-3 AISGGQGTFDTEAF
TRBJ2-3 TRBV10-1 ASSVGSADTQY
TRBJ2-3 TRBV27 ASSYVARTDTQY
TRBJ2-1 TRBV11-3 ASSLGRANEQF